This T cell receptor (beta chain) was sequenced for a study of blood T cell repertoires in COVID-19. At the level of the study: PBMCs, B-cell-depleted T cells, or T cells provided the cDNA or gDNA that made up the material.

The CDR3 spans 15 residues. Germline V lookup: CDR1 SGDLS, CDR2 YYNGEE. V lost 0 bases, J lost 6 bases, and 6 bases stayed unmatched. The table came from immunoSEQ multiplex PCR; TCRdb's copy has only in-frame clones and leaves some out. The table lists 250,000 or so clones, 70% to 90% of them singletons. The clonotype comes from a woman under 40 with acute COVID-19. V is TRBV9 and J is TRBJ2-1; 7 bases line up with TRBD1. The sample comprised PBMCs or T cells enriched from blood (not recorded which). The CDR3 nucleotides read TGTGCCAGCAGCGTAGTAGGGGGCGCGGTCAATGAGCAGTTCTTC. It translates to CASSVVGGAVNEQFF.